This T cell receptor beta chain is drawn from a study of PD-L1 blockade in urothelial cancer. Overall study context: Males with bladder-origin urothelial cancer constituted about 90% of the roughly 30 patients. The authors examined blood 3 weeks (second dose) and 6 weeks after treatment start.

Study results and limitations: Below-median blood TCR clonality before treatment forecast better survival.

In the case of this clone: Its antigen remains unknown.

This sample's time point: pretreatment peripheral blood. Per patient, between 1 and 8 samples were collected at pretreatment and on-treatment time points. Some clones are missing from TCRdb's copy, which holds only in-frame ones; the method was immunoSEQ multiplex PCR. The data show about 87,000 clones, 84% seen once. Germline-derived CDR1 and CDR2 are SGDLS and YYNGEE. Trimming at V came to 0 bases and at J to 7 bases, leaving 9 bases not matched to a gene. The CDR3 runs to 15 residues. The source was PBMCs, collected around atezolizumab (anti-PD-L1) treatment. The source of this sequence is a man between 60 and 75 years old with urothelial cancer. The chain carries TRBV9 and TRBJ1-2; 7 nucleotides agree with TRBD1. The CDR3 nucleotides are TGTGCCAGCAGCGTAGTTGCACAGGGGAGCTCTGGCTACACCTTC. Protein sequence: CASSVVAQGSSGYTF.